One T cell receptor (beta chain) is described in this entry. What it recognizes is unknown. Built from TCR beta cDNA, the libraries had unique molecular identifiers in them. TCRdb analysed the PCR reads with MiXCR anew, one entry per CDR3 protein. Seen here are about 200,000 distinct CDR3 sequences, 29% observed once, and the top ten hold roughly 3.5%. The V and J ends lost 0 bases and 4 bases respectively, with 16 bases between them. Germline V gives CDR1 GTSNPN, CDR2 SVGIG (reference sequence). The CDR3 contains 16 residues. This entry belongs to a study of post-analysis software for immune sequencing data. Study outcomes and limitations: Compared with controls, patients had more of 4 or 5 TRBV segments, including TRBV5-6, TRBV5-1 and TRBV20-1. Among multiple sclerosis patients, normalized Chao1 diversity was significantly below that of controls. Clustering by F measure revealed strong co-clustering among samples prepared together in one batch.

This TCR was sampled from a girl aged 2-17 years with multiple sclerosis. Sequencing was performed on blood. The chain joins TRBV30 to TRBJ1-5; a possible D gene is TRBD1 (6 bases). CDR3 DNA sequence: TGTGCCTGGAGTGTGTTTTCGGGGGCCCCGAATCAGCCCCAGCATTTT. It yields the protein CAWSVFSGAPNQPQHF.